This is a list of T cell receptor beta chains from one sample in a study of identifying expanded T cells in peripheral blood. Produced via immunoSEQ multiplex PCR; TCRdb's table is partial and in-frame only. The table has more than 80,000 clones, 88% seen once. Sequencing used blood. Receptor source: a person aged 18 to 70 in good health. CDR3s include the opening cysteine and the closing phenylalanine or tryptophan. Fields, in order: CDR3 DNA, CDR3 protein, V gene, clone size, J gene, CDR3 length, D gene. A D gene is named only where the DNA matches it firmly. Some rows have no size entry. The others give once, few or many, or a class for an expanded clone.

DNA: TGTGCCAGCAGTTTGGGGGGGGAGAGAGAAAAACTGTTTTTT
CDR3: CASSLGGEREKLFF
V: TRBV28
size: .
J: TRBJ1-4
length: 14
D: .

DNA: TGTGCCAGCAGCTTATTACCCAGGGAAGTTGGCACTGAAGCTTTCTTT
CDR3: CASSLLPREVGTEAFF
V: TRBV7-3
size: .
J: TRBJ1-1
length: 16
D: .

DNA: TGCGCCAGCAGCTTGGCCGGACACCTCTCTGGAAACACCATATATTTT
CDR3: CASSLAGHLSGNTIYF
V: TRBV5-1
size: .
J: TRBJ1-3
length: 16
D: .

DNA: TGCGCCAGCAGCCAAGGGTGGGGACAGGGGGCGACTGAAGCTTTCTTT
CDR3: CASSQGWGQGATEAFF
V: TRBV4-1
size: .
J: TRBJ1-1
length: 16
D: TRBD1

DNA: TGTGCCAGCAGCTCCAGGTCCCACGAGCAGTACTTC
CDR3: CASSSRSHEQYF
V: TRBV5-4
size: .
J: TRBJ2-7
length: 12
D: .

DNA: TGTGCCAGTAGTCTACAGGGCTGGGACACTGAAGCTTTCTTT
CDR3: CASSLQGWDTEAFF
V: TRBV19
size: .
J: TRBJ1-1
length: 14
D: .

DNA: TGTGCCAGCAGTTCGGGAAATTCACCCCTCCACTTT
CDR3: CASSSGNSPLHF
V: TRBV28
size: .
J: TRBJ1-6
length: 12
D: .

DNA: TGTGCCAGCAGTCAAGCCATAGGGTCCTACGAGCAGTACTTC
CDR3: CASSQAIGSYEQYF
V: TRBV27
size: .
J: TRBJ2-7
length: 14
D: .

DNA: TGTGCCAGCAGCTTAGAGGCTAGCGGGACCTACAATGAGCAGTTCTTC
CDR3: CASSLEASGTYNEQFF
V: TRBV7-9
size: .
J: TRBJ2-1
length: 16
D: TRBD2

DNA: TGTGCCAGCAGCCCCCGGGAGGTCTACGAGCAGTACTTC
CDR3: CASSPREVYEQYF
V: TRBV9
size: .
J: TRBJ2-7
length: 13
D: TRBD2

DNA: TGTGCAAGTCGCTTAGCTCTCCTACAGGGTGGGACTGAAGCTTTCTTT
CDR3: CASRLALLQGGTEAFF
V: TRBV12-2
size: .
J: TRBJ1-1
length: 16
D: .

DNA: TGCGCCAGCAGCCAAGACAACAGCAATCAGCCCCAGCATTTT
CDR3: CASSQDNSNQPQHF
V: TRBV4-1
size: .
J: TRBJ1-5
length: 14
D: .

DNA: TGTGCCACCAGCAGAGTGGTACAGGTAGAAAAGACCCAGTACTTC
CDR3: CATSRVVQVEKTQYF
V: TRBV15
size: .
J: TRBJ2-5
length: 15
D: .

DNA: TGTGCCAGCAGTCCCGGGACAGACTACATGAACACTGAAGCTTTCTTT
CDR3: CASSPGTDYMNTEAFF
V: TRBV28
size: .
J: TRBJ1-1
length: 16
D: TRBD1

DNA: TGTGCCAGCAGCTTACGGGCTAGCGGGGGGCCTAGGAATGAGCAGTTCTTC
CDR3: CASSLRASGGPRNEQFF
V: TRBV7-2
size: once
J: TRBJ2-1
length: 17
D: TRBD2

DNA: TGTGCCAGCAGTGATACAGGGCTCGGACAGCCCCAGCATTTT
CDR3: CASSDTGLGQPQHF
V: TRBV2
size: .
J: TRBJ1-5
length: 14
D: .

DNA: TGTGCCAGCAGTTTGGGGGGCCCCTATGGCTACACCTTC
CDR3: CASSLGGPYGYTF
V: TRBV28
size: .
J: TRBJ1-2
length: 13
D: .

DNA: TGCGCCAGCAGCTTGGTAGGTGGGAACACAGATACGCAGTATTTT
CDR3: CASSLVGGNTDTQYF
V: TRBV5-1
size: .
J: TRBJ2-3
length: 15
D: .

DNA: TGTGCCAGCAGCTTAGCGCAAGGGTCGGGGGGTCAGCCCCAGCATTTT
CDR3: CASSLAQGSGGQPQHF
V: TRBV7-8
size: .
J: TRBJ1-5
length: 16
D: .

DNA: TGTGCCTCAAAAAGACGGCTACTCACAGATACGCAGTATTTT
CDR3: CASKRRLLTDTQYF
V: TRBV6-1
size: .
J: TRBJ2-3
length: 14
D: .

DNA: TGTGCCAGCAGTTCTTCCCGACTAGCCTGGGACGAGCAGTACTTC
CDR3: CASSSSRLAWDEQYF
V: TRBV27
size: .
J: TRBJ2-7
length: 15
D: TRBD2

DNA: TGCGCCAGCAGCTATGGGGCGGGAGGGCACGATACGCAGTATTTT
CDR3: CASSYGAGGHDTQYF
V: TRBV5-1
size: .
J: TRBJ2-3
length: 15
D: TRBD2

DNA: TGCGCCAGCAGCCAAGGCGCGACTCCGGATACCTACAATGAGCAGTTCTTC
CDR3: CASSQGATPDTYNEQFF
V: TRBV4-3
size: few
J: TRBJ2-1
length: 17
D: .

DNA: TGTGCCAGCAGTGCCCGGGACAATAGGCCAGAAGAGGCTAATGAAAAACTGTTTTTT
CDR3: CASSARDNRPEEANEKLFF
V: TRBV28
size: .
J: TRBJ1-4
length: 19
D: .

DNA: TGTGCCAGCAGCTCTCCCCCTCGGGACAGGGTGAGCAATCAGCCCCAGCATTTT
CDR3: CASSSPPRDRVSNQPQHF
V: TRBV7-8
size: .
J: TRBJ1-5
length: 18
D: TRBD1

DNA: TGTGCCAGCACCCGCCTAGCGGGAGGGAGCGATGAGCAGTTCTTC
CDR3: CASTRLAGGSDEQFF
V: TRBV6-1
size: .
J: TRBJ2-1
length: 15
D: TRBD2

DNA: TGCAGCGTTGAAAGGGGAGGGGGCCACGAGCAGTACTTC
CDR3: CSVERGGGHEQYF
V: TRBV29-1
size: .
J: TRBJ2-7
length: 13
D: .

DNA: TGTGCCAGCTCACCACCGGTCGGGGGGGATCCGGAGACCCAGTACTTC
CDR3: CASSPPVGGDPETQYF
V: TRBV18
size: .
J: TRBJ2-5
length: 16
D: TRBD2

DNA: TGTGCCAGCTCACCACAGGGGGCCTCCAATGAGCAGTTCTTC
CDR3: CASSPQGASNEQFF
V: TRBV18
size: few
J: TRBJ2-1
length: 14
D: TRBD1

DNA: TGTGCCAGCAGTGTCGGGGCAGGTTTTATACATGGCTACACCTTC
CDR3: CASSVGAGFIHGYTF
V: TRBV25-1
size: .
J: TRBJ1-2
length: 15
D: .

DNA: TGCGCCAGCAGCTTATCCGGGACTAGCGGGACAGATACGCAGTATTTT
CDR3: CASSLSGTSGTDTQYF
V: TRBV4-3
size: .
J: TRBJ2-3
length: 16
D: TRBD2

DNA: TGTGCCAGCAGTCAGGAGATAGCGGGTTGGAATGAGCAGTTCTTC
CDR3: CASSQEIAGWNEQFF
V: TRBV6-5
size: .
J: TRBJ2-1
length: 15
D: TRBD2

DNA: TGTGCCAGCAGCCAAGAACCGGCTAATTCACCCCTCCACTTT
CDR3: CASSQEPANSPLHF
V: TRBV4-2
size: few
J: TRBJ1-6
length: 14
D: .

DNA: TGCGCCAGCAGTGACCCGGGGCGGGGCTACGAGCAGTACTTC
CDR3: CASSDPGRGYEQYF
V: TRBV10-2
size: .
J: TRBJ2-7
length: 14
D: .

DNA: TGTGCCAGCAGCTTAGTGGGGGGCTCTCAGCCCCAGCATTTT
CDR3: CASSLVGGSQPQHF
V: TRBV7-8
size: .
J: TRBJ1-5
length: 14
D: .

DNA: TGTGCCGGTCTAGCGGGGGAGAGCTCCTACGAGCAGTACTTC
CDR3: CAGLAGESSYEQYF
V: TRBV21-1
size: .
J: TRBJ2-7
length: 14
D: .

DNA: TGCGCCAGCAGTCACGTAACGGGACCAACGGGCAATCAGCCCCAGCATTTT
CDR3: CASSHVTGPTGNQPQHF
V: TRBV10-2
size: once
J: TRBJ1-5
length: 17
D: .

DNA: TGTGCCAGCAGTGAAGGCAGGACAGGGAATGAAAAACTGTTTTTT
CDR3: CASSEGRTGNEKLFF
V: TRBV6-1
size: .
J: TRBJ1-4
length: 15
D: TRBD1

DNA: TGCGCCAGCAGCAGCCAGGGGACCTACGAGCAGTACTTC
CDR3: CASSSQGTYEQYF
V: TRBV10-1
size: .
J: TRBJ2-7
length: 13
D: .

DNA: TGTGCCAGCAGCTTGGCGGACAGGGGGACAGATACGCAGTATTTT
CDR3: CASSLADRGTDTQYF
V: TRBV13
size: .
J: TRBJ2-3
length: 15
D: TRBD1

DNA: TGCGCCAGCAGCCAAGATGTGGGGGGGGGCGTAGATTTTCCCTACGAGCAGTACTTC
CDR3: CASSQDVGGGVDFPYEQYF
V: TRBV4-1
size: .
J: TRBJ2-7
length: 19
D: .

DNA: TGTGCTCTGACGTACCCAGGGGGCCGCACAGATACGCAGTATTTT
CDR3: CALTYPGGRTDTQYF
V: TRBV21-1
size: .
J: TRBJ2-3
length: 15
D: .

DNA: TGTGCCACCTCAGCGACGGAAACCTACGAGCAGTACTTC
CDR3: CATSATETYEQYF
V: TRBV6-5
size: .
J: TRBJ2-7
length: 13
D: .

DNA: TGCGCCAGCAGCCAGTTCTCAGGATCCGGGGCCAACGTCCTGACTTTC
CDR3: CASSQFSGSGANVLTF
V: TRBV4-3
size: .
J: TRBJ2-6
length: 16
D: .

DNA: TGTGCCAGTAGTCCAATGCGGGGGGGGTCCTACAATGAGCAGTTCTTC
CDR3: CASSPMRGGSYNEQFF
V: TRBV19
size: .
J: TRBJ2-1
length: 16
D: TRBD2

DNA: TGCGCCAGCAGCCTCCGGACCGGCGAGCTGTTTTTT
CDR3: CASSLRTGELFF
V: TRBV4-1
size: .
J: TRBJ2-2
length: 12
D: .

DNA: TGTGCCAGCAATACAGCGGGAGGGGGCACAGATACGCAGTATTTT
CDR3: CASNTAGGGTDTQYF
V: TRBV5-4
size: once
J: TRBJ2-3
length: 15
D: TRBD2

DNA: TGCGCCAGCAGCCACCTCATAGCGGGAGCCCCCTACGAGCAGTACTTC
CDR3: CASSHLIAGAPYEQYF
V: TRBV4-3
size: once
J: TRBJ2-7
length: 16
D: TRBD2

DNA: TGTGCCAGCAGTTTACCAGGTTTAGCTAGCACAGATACGCAGTATTTT
CDR3: CASSLPGLASTDTQYF
V: TRBV28
size: .
J: TRBJ2-3
length: 16
D: .